The TCR beta chain described here comes from a study of beta chain features in type 1 diabetes. Study details: Across the samples, around 110,000,000 sorted cells were examined in total. Study-wide findings and caveats: Fewer insertions but more deletions were seen at VDJ junctions in type 1 diabetes patients.

This CDR3 comprises 15 residues. V lost 2 bases and J lost 9; bases outside the gene matches: 7. Germline V gives CDR1 SGHTA, CDR2 FQGTGA. TCRB transcripts that were expressed got sequenced, as all of the isolated RNA had been reverse transcribed. Assay: immunoSEQ multiplex PCR; the TCRdb copy retains only in-frame clones and omits some. Of over 120,000 clones in the sample, more than 9% were seen once. Many counts were recorded for this clone. As yet, its antigen is unknown. V is TRBV7-3 and J is TRBJ2-6; 7 nucleotides match TRBD2. Sequencing was performed on naive CD4+ T cells from blood. This sequence originates from a young man in good health. CDR3 region: CASSLLTSKNNVLTF. CDR3 bases: TGTGCCAGCAGCTTACTGACTAGCAAGAACAACGTCCTGACTTTC.